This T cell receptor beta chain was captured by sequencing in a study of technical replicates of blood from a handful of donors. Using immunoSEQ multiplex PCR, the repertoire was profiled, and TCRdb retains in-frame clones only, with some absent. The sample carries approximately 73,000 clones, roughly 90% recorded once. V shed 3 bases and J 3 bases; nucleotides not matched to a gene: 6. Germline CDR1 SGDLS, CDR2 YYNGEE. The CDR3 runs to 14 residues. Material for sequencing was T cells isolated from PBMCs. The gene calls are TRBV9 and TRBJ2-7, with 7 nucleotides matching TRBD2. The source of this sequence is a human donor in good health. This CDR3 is CASSASGSYYEQYF. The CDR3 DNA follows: TGTGCCAGCAGCGCTAGCGGATCTTACTACGAGCAGTACTTC.